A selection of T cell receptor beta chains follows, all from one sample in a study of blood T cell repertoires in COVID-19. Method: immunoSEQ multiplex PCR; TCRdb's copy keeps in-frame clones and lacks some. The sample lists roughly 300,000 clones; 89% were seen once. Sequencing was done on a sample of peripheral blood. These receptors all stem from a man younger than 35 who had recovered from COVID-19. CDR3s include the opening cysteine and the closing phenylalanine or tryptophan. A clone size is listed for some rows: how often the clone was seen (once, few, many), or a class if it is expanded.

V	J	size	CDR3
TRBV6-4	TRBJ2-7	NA	CASSDPSPSGNTYEQYF
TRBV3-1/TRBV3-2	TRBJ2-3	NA	CASSQFVSGATDTQYF
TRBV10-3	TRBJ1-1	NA	CAISSSTEAFF
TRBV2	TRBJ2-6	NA	CASETQGFSGANVLTF
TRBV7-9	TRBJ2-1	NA	CASSLGFSGSYEQFF
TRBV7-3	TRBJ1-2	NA	CASSLTGTGGSGYTF
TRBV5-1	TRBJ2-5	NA	CASSLIREETQYF
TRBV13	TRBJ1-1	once	CASSFLTGRTEAFF
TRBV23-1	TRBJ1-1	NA	CASSQCRTGGSRTEAFF
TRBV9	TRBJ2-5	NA	CASSTRTGAGETQYF
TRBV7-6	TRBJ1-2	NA	CASSLEGTANYGYTF
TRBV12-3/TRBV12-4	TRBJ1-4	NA	CASSLVRNEKLFF
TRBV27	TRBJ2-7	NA	CASSSRRGGFEQYF
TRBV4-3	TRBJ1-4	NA	CASSQDGQGNEKLFF
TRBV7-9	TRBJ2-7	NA	CASSLGGGDTYEQYF
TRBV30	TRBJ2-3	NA	CAWDRGTDTQYF
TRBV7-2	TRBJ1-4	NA	CASSSTGSATNEKLFF
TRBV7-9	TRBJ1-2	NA	CAGSQGKNGYTF